This TCR beta chain was sequenced in a study of blood T cell repertoires in COVID-19. This clone was found a few times. The study drew participants aged about 18 to 89 years from about two dozen US areas. Which cohort a participant joined came from the clinical history participants gave. This CDR3 region has 14 residues. The germline V gene encodes CDR1 MNHEY and CDR2 SMNVEV (reference sequence). Trimming removed 4 bases from V and 5 bases from J; junction bases left unmatched: 3. Measured with immunoSEQ multiplex PCR; TCRdb has only the in-frame clones, and not every one. Of approximately 280,000 clones listed, roughly nine tenths are singletons.

The rearrangement uses TRBV27 and TRBJ2-2, with TRBD2 matching over 8 bases. Source material: PBMCs or T cells enriched from blood (not recorded which). This TCR was recovered from a woman in her forties who had recovered from COVID-19. The CDR3 loop is CASSYPGGTGELFF. CDR3 coding DNA: TGTGCCAGCAGTTACCCGGGAGGGACCGGGGAGCTGTTTTTT.